This T cell receptor (beta chain) was sequenced during a study of blood T cell repertoires in COVID-19. There are 14 residues in the CDR3. The germline CDR1 and CDR2 sequences are SGHTA and FQGNSA. The ends were cut back, 4 bases at V and 1 base at J, with 10 bases in the middle. Sequencing was performed with immunoSEQ multiplex PCR; in TCRdb, only in-frame clones are kept and a portion is missing. The profile shows over 130,000 clones, roughly 73% of them singletons. This clone has a single count. The material sequenced was peripheral blood. The chain employs TRBV7-2 and TRBJ1-2; D is undetermined. The receptor's source is a woman in her forties or fifties with active or convalescent COVID-19. CDR3 sequence: CASSSAGINYGYTF. Here the CDR3 DNA reads TGTGCCAGCAGCTCCGCAGGCATTAACTATGGCTACACCTTC. The full variable domain, completed using reference TRBV7-2 and TRBJ1-2, is GAGVSQSPSNKVTEKGKDVELRCDPISGHTALYWYRQSLGQGLEFLIYFQGNSAPDKSGLPSDRFSAERTGGSVSTLTIQRTQQEDSAVYLCASSSAGINYGYTFGSGTRLTVV.